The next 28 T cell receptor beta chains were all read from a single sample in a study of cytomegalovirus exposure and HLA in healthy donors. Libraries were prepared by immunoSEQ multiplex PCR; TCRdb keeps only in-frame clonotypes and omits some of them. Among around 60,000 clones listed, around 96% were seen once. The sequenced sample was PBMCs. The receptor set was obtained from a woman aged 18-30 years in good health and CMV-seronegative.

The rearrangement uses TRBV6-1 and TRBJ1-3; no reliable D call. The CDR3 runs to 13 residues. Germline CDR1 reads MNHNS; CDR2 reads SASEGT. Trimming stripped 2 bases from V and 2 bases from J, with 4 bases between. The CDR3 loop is CASSEPAGNTIYF. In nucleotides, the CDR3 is TGTGCCAGCAGTGAACCGGCTGGAAACACCATATATTTT.

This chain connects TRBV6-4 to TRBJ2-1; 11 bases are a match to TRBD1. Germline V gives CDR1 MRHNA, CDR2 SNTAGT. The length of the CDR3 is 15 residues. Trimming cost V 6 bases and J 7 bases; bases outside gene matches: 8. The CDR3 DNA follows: TGTGCCAGCAGACCCGGACAGGGGGCTATGAATGAGCAGTTCTTC. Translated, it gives CASRPGQGAMNEQFF.

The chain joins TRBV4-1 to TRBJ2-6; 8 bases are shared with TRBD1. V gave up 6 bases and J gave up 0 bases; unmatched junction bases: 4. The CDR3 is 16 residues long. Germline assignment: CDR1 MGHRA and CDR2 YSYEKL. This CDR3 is CASSRGQGSGANVLTF. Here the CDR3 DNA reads TGCGCCAGCAGTCGCGGACAGGGCTCTGGGGCCAACGTCCTGACTTTC.

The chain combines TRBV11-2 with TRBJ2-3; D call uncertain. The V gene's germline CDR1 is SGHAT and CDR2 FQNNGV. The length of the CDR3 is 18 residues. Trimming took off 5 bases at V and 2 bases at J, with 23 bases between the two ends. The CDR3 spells CASSHLLMGSSFTDTQYF. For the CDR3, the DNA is TGTGCCAGCAGCCACCTTTTAATGGGCAGCAGTTTCACAGATACGCAGTATTTT.

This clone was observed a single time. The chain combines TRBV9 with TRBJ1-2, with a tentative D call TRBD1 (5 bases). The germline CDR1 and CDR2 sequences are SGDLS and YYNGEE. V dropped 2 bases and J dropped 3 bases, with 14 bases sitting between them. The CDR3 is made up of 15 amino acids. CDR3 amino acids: CASSVQGSWDYGYTF. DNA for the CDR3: TGTGCCAGCAGCGTTCAGGGTAGTTGGGACTATGGCTACACCTTC.

Here the CDR3 DNA reads TGTGCCAGCAGCCAAGGTGAGGACGGGGGGCGTAGCAATCAGCCCCAGCATTTT. It specifies CASSQGEDGGRSNQPQHF. The chain combines TRBV4-2 with TRBJ1-5; tentative D call: TRBD1 (6 bases). CDR3 length: 18 residues. Deletions cut 1 base from V and 0 bases from J, with 16 bases between. CDR1 is LGHNA and CDR2 is YNFKEQ in the germline V gene.

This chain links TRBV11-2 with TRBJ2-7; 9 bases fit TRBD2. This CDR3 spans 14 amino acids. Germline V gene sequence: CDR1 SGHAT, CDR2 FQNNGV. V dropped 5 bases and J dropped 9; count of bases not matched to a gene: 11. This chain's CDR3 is CASSPLAGQSLQYF. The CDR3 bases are TGTGCCAGCAGCCCCCTAGCGGGGCAATCCTTGCAGTACTTC.

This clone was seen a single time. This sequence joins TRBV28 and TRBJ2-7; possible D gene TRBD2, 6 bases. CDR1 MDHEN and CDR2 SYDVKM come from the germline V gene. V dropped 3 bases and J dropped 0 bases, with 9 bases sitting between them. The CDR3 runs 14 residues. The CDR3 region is CASSFLALSYEQYF. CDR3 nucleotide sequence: TGTGCCAGCAGTTTCCTAGCGCTCTCCTACGAGCAGTACTTC.

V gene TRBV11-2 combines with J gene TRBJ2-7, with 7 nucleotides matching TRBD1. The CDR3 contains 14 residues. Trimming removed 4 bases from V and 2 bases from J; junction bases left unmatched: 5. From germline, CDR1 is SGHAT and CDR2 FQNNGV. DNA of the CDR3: TGTGCCAGCAGCTCAATGACAGGGACCTACGAGCAGTACTTC. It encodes CASSSMTGTYEQYF.

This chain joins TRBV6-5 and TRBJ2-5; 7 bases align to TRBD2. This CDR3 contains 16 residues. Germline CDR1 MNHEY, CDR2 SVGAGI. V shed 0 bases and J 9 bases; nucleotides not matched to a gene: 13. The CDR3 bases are TGTGCCAGCAGTTACTCGAAAGGACTAGGCGGGTTGTCCCAGTACTTC. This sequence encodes CASSYSKGLGGLSQYF.

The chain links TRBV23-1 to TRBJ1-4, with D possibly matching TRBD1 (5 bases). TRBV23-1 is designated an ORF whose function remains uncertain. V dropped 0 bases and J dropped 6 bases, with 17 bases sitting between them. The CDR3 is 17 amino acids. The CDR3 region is CASSQSEGDRPHEKLFF. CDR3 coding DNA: TGCGCCAGCAGTCAATCGGAGGGAGACAGACCCCATGAAAAACTGTTTTTT.

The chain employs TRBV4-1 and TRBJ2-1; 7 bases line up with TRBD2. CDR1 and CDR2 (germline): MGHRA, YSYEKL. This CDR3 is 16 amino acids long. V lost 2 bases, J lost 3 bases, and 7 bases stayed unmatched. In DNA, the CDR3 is TGCGCCAGCAGCCAATTAGGGAGGGTCAACTACAATGAGCAGTTCTTC. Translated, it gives CASSQLGRVNYNEQFF.

The CDR3: CASSIGWGGTDTQYF. The CDR3 DNA sequence: TGTGCCAGTAGTATCGGATGGGGGGGCACAGATACGCAGTATTTT. The chain links TRBV19 to TRBJ2-3; D possibly corresponds to TRBD2 (6 bases). CDR1 LNHDA and CDR2 SQIVND come from the germline V gene (reference sequence). V lost 3 bases to trimming and J lost 1 base, with 11 bases between them. The CDR3 has 15 amino acids.

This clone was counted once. The CDR3 reads CATSRQGGNQPQHF. DNA for the CDR3: TGTGCCACCTCGAGACAGGGTGGGAATCAGCCCCAGCATTTT. The V call is TRBV2, the J call TRBJ1-5; 7 nucleotides match TRBD1. CDR3 length: 14 amino acids. Germline V gives CDR1 SNHLY, CDR2 FYNNEI. The V segment lost 10 bases and the J segment 4 bases; nucleotides outside the gene matches: 10.

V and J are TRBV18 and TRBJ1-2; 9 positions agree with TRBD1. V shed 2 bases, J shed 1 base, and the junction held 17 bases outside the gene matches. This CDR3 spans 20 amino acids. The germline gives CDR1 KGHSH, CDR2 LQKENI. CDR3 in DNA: TGTGCCAGCTCACCAACCGGGACAGGGCGCCTCCTACCCAATAACTATGGCTACACCTTC. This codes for CASSPTGTGRLLPNNYGYTF.

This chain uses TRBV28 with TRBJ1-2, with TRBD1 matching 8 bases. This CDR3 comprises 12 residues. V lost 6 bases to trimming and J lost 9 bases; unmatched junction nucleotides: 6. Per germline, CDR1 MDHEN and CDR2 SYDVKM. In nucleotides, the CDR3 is TGTGCCAGCAGCTTGGCAGGGGGCAGCTACACCTTC. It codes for CASSLAGGSYTF.

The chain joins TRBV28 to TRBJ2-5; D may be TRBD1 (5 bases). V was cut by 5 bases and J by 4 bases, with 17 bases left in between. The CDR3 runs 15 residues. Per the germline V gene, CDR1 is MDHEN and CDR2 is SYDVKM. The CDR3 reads CASSPHGRAPETQYF. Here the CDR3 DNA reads TGTGCCAGCAGTCCCCATGGCAGGGCCCCAGAGACCCAGTACTTC. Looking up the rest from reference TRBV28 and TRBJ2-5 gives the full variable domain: DVKVTQSSRYLVKRTGEKVFLECVQDMDHENMFWYRQDPGLGLRLIYFSYDVKMKEKGDIPEGYSVSREKKERFSLILESASTNQTSMYLCASSPHGRAPETQYFGPGTRLLVL.

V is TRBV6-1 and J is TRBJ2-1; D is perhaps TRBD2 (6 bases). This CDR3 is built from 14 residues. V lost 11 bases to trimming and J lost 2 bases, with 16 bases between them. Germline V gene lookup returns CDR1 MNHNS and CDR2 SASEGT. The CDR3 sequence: CAGPSREPYNEQFF. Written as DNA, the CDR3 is TGTGCCGGCCCTAGTCGGGAGCCCTACAATGAGCAGTTCTTC.

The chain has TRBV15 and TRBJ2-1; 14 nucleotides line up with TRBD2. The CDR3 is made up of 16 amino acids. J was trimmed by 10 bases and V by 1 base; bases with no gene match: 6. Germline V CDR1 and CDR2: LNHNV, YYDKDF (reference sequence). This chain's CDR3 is CATSRGSGLAGVEQFF. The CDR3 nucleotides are TGTGCCACCAGCAGAGGGTCGGGACTAGCGGGAGTGGAGCAGTTCTTC.

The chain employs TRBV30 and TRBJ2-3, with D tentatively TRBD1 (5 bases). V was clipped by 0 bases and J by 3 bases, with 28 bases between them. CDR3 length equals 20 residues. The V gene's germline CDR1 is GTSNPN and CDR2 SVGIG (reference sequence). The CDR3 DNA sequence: TGTGCCTGGAGTGTACATGACGGCCTCATGGGGCAGGCGTGGACAGATACGCAGTATTTT. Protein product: CAWSVHDGLMGQAWTDTQYF.

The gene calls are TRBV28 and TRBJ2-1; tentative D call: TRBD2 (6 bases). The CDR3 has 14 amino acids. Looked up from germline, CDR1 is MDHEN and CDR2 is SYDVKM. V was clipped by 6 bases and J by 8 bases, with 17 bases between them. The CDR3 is CASSPGGLGDEQFF. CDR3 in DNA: TGTGCCAGCAGCCCTGGGGGGTTGGGCGATGAGCAGTTCTTC.

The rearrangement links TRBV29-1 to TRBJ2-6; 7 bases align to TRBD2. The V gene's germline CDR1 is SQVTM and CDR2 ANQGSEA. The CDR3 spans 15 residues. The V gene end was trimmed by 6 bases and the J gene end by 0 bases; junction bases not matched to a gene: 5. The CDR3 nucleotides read TGCAGCGTGGGGGGGGACGGCTCTGGGGCCAACGTCCTGACTTTC. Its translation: CSVGGDGSGANVLTF.

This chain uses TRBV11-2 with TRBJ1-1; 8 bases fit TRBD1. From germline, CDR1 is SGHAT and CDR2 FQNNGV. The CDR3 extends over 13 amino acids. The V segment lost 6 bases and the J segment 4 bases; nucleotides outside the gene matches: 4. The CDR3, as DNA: TGTGCCAGCAGACAACAGGGGGTCACTGAAGCTTTCTTT. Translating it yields CASRQQGVTEAFF. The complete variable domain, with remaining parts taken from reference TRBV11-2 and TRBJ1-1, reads EAGVAQSPRYKIIEKRQSVAFWCNPISGHATLYWYQQILGQGPKLLIQFQNNGVVDDSQLPKDRFSAERLKGVDSTLKIQPAKLEDSAVYLCASRQQGVTEAFFGQGTRLTVV.

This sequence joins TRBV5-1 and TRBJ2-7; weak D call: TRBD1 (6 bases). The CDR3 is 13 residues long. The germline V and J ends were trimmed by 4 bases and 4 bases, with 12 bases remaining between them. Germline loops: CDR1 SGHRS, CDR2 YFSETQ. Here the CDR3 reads CASSTPDRYEQYF. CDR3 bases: TGCGCCAGCAGCACTCCCGACAGGTACGAGCAGTACTTC.

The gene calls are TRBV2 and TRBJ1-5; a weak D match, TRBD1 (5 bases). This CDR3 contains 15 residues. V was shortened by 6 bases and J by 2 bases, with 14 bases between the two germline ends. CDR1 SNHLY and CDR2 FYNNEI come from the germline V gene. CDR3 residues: CASRWGVGGNQPQHF. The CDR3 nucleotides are TGTGCCAGCAGGTGGGGGGTGGGGGGCAATCAGCCCCAGCATTTT.

The CDR3 DNA follows: TGTGCCAGCAGCAGAGGGTACGAGACGGTCGCGTACAATGAGCAGTTCTTC. Translation gives CASSRGYETVAYNEQFF. J is TRBJ2-1 and V is TRBV14; D is perhaps TRBD2 (5 bases). The CDR3 runs to 17 residues. The germline V gene has CDR1 SGHDN and CDR2 FVKESK. With 5 bases removed from V and 4 bases from J, the gap between germline ends came to 21 bases.

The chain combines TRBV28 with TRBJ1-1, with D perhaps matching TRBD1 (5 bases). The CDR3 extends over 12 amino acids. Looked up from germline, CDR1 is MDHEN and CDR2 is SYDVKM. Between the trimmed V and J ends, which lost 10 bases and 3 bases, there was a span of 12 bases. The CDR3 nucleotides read TGTGCCACCCGGGGGGGGTACACTGAAGCTTTCTTT. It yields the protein CATRGGYTEAFF.

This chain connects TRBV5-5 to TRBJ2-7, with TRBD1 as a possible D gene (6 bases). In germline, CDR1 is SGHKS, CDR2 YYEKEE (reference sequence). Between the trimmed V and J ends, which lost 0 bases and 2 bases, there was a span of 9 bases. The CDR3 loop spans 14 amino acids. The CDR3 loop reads CASSLGQDPYEQYF. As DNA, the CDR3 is TGTGCCAGCAGCTTGGGACAGGATCCCTACGAGCAGTACTTC. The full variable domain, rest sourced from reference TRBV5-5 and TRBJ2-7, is DAGVTQSPTHLIKTRGQQVTLRCSPISGHKSVSWYQQVLGQGPQFIFQYYEKEERGRGNFPDRFSARQFPNYSSELNVNALLLGDSALYLCASSLGQDPYEQYFGPGTRLTVT.